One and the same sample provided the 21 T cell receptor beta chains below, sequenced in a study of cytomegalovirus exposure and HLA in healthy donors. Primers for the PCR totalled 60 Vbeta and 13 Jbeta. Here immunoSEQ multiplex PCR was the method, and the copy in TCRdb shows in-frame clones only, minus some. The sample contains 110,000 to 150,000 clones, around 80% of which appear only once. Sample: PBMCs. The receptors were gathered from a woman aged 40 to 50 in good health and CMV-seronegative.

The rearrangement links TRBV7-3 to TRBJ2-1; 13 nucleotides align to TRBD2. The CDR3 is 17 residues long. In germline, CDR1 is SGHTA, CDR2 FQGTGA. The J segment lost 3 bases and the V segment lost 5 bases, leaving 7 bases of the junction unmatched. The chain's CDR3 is CASSGGGLAGVYNEQFF. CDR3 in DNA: TGTGCCAGCAGCGGGGGAGGACTAGCGGGGGTCTACAATGAGCAGTTCTTC.

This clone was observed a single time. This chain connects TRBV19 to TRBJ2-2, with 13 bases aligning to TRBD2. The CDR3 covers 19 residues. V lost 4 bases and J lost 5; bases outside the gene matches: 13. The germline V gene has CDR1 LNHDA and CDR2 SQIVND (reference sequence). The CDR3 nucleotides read TGTGCCAGTAGTACCAATACGGGACTAGCGGGATTTGGTACCGGGGAGCTGTTTTTT. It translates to CASSTNTGLAGFGTGELFF.

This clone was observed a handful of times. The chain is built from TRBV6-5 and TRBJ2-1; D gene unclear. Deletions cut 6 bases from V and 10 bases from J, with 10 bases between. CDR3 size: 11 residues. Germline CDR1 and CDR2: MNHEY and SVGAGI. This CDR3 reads CASRGAFEQFF. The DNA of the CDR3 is TGTGCCAGCAGAGGAGCGTTCGAGCAGTTCTTC.

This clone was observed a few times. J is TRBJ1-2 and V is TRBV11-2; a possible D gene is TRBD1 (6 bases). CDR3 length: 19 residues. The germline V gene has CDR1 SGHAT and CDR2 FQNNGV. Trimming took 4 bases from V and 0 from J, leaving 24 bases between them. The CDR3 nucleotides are TGTGCCAGCAGCTCCCTCACAGGGAAAATCGGACGGACTAACTATGGCTACACCTTC. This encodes CASSSLTGKIGRTNYGYTF. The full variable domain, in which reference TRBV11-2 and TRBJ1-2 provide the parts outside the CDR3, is EAGVAQSPRYKIIEKRQSVAFWCNPISGHATLYWYQQILGQGPKLLIQFQNNGVVDDSQLPKDRFSAERLKGVDSTLKIQPAKLEDSAVYLCASSSLTGKIGRTNYGYTFGSGTRLTVV.

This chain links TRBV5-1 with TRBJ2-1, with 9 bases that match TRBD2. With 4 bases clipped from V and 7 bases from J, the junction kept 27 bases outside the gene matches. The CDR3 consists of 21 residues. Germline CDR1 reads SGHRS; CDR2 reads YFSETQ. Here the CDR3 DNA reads TGCGCCAGCAGCGCCGGGACATCCCTAAGGGGAGCGGGAGGAACTGTAAATGAGCAGTTCTTC. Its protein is CASSAGTSLRGAGGTVNEQFF. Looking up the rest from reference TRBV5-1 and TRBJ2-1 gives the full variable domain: KAGVTQTPRYLIKTRGQQVTLSCSPISGHRSVSWYQQTPGQGLQFLFEYFSETQRNKGNFPGRFSGRQFSNSRSEMNVSTLELGDSALYLCASSAGTSLRGAGGTVNEQFFGPGTRLTVL.

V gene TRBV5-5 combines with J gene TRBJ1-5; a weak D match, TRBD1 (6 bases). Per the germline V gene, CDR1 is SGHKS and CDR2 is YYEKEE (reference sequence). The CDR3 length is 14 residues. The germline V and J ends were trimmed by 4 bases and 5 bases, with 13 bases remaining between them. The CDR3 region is CASSSVAGDQPQHF. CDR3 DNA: TGTGCCAGCAGCAGTGTGGCAGGGGATCAGCCCCAGCATTTT.

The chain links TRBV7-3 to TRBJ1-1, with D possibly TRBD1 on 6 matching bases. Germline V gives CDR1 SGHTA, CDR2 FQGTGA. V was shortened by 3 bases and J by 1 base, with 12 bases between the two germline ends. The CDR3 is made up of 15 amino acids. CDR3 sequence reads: CASSLNRAGNTEAFF. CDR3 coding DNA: TGTGCCAGCAGCTTGAACAGGGCCGGGAACACTGAAGCTTTCTTT.

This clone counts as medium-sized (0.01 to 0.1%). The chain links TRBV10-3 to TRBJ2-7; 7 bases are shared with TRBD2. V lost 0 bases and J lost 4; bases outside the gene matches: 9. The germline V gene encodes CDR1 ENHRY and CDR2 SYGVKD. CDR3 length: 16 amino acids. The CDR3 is CAISESRLARRYEQYF. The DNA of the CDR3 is TGTGCCATCAGTGAGTCCCGACTAGCACGACGTTACGAGCAGTACTTC.

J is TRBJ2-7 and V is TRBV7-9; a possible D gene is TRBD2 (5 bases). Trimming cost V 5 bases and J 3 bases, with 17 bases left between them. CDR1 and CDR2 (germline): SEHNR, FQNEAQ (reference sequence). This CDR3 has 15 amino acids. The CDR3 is CASSRSGVVHYEQYF. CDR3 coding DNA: TGTGCCAGCAGCCGGAGCGGCGTAGTTCACTACGAGCAGTACTTC. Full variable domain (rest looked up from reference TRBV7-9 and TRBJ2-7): DTGVSQNPRHKITKRGQNVTFRCDPISEHNRLYWYRQTLGQGPEFLTYFQNEAQLEKSRLLSDRFSAERPKGSFSTLEIQRTEQGDSAMYLCASSRSGVVHYEQYFGPGTRLTVT.

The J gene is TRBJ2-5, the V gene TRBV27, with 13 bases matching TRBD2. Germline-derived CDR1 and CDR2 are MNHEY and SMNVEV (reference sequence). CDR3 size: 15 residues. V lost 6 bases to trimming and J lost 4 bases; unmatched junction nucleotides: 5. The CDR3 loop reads CASRLLAGGIETQYF. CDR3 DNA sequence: TGTGCCAGCAGGTTACTAGCGGGAGGGATAGAGACCCAGTACTTC.

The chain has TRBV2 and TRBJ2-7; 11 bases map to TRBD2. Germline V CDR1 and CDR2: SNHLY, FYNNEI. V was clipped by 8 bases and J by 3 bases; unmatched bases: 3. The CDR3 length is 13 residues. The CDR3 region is CASGLAGHYEQYF. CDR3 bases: TGTGCCAGCGGACTAGCGGGCCACTACGAGCAGTACTTC.

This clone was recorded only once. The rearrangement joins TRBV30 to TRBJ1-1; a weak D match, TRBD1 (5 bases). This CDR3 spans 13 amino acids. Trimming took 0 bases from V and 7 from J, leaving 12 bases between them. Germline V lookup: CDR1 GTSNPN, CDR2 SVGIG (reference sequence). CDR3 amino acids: CAWSVGGGYEAFF. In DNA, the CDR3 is TGTGCCTGGAGTGTAGGCGGGGGATATGAAGCTTTCTTT.

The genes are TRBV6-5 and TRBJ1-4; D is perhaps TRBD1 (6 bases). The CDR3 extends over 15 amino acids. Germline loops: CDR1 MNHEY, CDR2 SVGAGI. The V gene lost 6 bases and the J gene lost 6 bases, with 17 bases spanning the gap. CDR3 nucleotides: TGTGCCAGCAGGACCAAACAGGGCGGACATGAAAAACTGTTTTTT. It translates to CASRTKQGGHEKLFF.

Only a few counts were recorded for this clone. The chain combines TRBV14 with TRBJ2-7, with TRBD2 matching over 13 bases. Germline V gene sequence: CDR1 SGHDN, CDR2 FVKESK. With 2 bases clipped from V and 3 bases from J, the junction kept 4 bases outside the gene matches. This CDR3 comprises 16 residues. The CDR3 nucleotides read TGTGCCAGCAGCCAACGACTAGCGGGAGGACTCTACGAGCAGTACTTC. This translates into CASSQRLAGGLYEQYF. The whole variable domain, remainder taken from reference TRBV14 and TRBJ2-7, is EAGVTQFPSHSVIEKGQTVTLRCDPISGHDNLYWYRRVMGKEIKFLLHFVKESKQDESGMPNNRFLAERTGGTYSTLKVQPAELEDSGVYFCASSQRLAGGLYEQYFGPGTRLTVT.

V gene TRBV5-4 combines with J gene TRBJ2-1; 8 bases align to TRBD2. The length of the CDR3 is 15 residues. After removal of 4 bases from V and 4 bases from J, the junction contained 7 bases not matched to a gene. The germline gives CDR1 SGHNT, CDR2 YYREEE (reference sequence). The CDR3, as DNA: TGTGCCAGCAGCCGAGAAAGCGGGAGATACAATGAGCAGTTCTTC. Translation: CASSRESGRYNEQFF.

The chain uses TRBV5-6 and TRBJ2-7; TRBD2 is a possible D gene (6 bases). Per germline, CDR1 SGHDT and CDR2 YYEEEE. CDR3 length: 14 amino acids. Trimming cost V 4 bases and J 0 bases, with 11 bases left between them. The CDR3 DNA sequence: TGTGCCAGCAGCGCAAAGCGGGTCTCCTACGAGCAGTACTTC. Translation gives CASSAKRVSYEQYF.

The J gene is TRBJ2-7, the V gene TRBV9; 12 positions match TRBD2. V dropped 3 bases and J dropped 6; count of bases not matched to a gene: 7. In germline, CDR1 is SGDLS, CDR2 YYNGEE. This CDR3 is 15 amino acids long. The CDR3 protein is CASSGLAGGPAEQYF. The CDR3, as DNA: TGTGCCAGCAGCGGTCTAGCGGGAGGGCCTGCCGAGCAGTACTTC.

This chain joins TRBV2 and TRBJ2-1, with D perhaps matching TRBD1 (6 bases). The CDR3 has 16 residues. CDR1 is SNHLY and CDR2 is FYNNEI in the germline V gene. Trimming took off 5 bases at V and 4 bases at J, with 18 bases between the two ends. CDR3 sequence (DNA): TGTGCCAGCAGTTACAGGGAGCGAGCTGCGTACAATGAGCAGTTCTTC. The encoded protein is CASSYRERAAYNEQFF. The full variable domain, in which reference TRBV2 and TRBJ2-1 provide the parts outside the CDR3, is EPEVTQTPSHQVTQMGQEVILRCVPISNHLYFYWYRQILGQKVEFLVSFYNNEISEKSEIFDDQFSVERPDGSNFTLKIRSTKLEDSAMYFCASSYRERAAYNEQFFGPGTRLTVL.

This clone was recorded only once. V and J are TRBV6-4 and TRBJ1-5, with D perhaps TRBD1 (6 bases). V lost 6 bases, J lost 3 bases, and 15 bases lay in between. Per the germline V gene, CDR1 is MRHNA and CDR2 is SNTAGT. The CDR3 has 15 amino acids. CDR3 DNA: TGTGCCAGCAGAAGTGGGGGCGAGGACAATCAGCCCCAGCATTTT. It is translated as CASRSGGEDNQPQHF.

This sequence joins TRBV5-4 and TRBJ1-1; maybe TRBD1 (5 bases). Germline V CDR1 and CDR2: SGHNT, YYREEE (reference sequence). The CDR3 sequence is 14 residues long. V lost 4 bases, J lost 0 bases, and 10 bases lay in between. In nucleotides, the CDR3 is TGTGCCAGCAGCAGCCCGGACATGAACACTGAAGCTTTCTTT. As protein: CASSSPDMNTEAFF.

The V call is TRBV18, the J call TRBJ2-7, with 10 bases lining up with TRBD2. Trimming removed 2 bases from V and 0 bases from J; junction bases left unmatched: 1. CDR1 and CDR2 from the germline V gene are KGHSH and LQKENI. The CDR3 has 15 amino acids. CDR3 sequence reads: CASSPEREGSYEQYF. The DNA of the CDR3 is TGTGCCAGCTCACCAGAGCGGGAGGGCTCCTACGAGCAGTACTTC.